A single sample is the source of the 32 T cell receptor beta chains below, sequenced in a study of patients and donors after allogeneic stem cell transplantation. MiXCR, run by TCRdb on the RT-PCR reads, gives a single entry per CDR3 protein. The sample yields 390,000 or so distinct CDR3 sequences, around 15% seen once. Source material: blood, either unsorted or a sorted T cell fraction (not recorded which). These receptors originate from a human donor who was either an allogeneic HSCT recipient or a stem cell or donor lymphocyte infusion donor (not recorded which). It is not recorded whose cells these are; they may come from a transplant donor.

This clonotype occurred many times. The genes are TRBV5-1 and TRBJ1-2; D gene uncertain. Germline values: CDR1 SGHRS, CDR2 YFSETQ. V was cut by 0 bases and J by 5 bases, with 5 bases left in between. The CDR3 sequence is 12 residues long. CDR3 in amino acids: CASSLDRYGYTF. In DNA form, the CDR3 reads TGCGCCAGCAGCTTGGATCGGTATGGCTACACCTTC. The whole variable domain, remainder taken from reference TRBV5-1 and TRBJ1-2, is KAGVTQTPRYLIKTRGQQVTLSCSPISGHRSVSWYQQTPGQGLQFLFEYFSETQRNKGNFPGRFSGRQFSNSRSEMNVSTLELGDSALYLCASSLDRYGYTFGSGTRLTVV.

This clonotype was seen ten or more times. CDR3 in amino acids: CATSRDAPGSTDTQYF. In nucleotides, the CDR3 is TGTGCCACCAGCAGAGATGCGCCAGGTAGCACAGATACGCAGTATTTT. The rearrangement uses TRBV15 and TRBJ2-3; D ambiguous. The germline CDR1 and CDR2 sequences are LNHNV and YYDKDF (reference sequence). V lost 0 bases and J lost 0, with 10 bases in between. CDR3 size: 16 residues. The variable domain in full, with the rest retrieved from reference TRBV15 and TRBJ2-3, is DAMVIQNPRYQVTQFGKPVTLSCSQTLNHNVMYWYQQKSSQAPKLLFHYYDKDFNNEADTPDNFQSRRPNTSFCFLDIRSPGLGDTAMYLCATSRDAPGSTDTQYFGPGTRLTVL.

This clonotype has a count of ten or more. The genes are TRBV5-1 and TRBJ2-7; D is ambiguous. V was clipped by 1 base and J by 5 bases, with 7 bases between them. Germline V gene data show CDR1 as SGHRS and CDR2 as YFSETQ. The CDR3 extends over 12 amino acids. The CDR3: CASSLKGNEQYF. CDR3 DNA sequence: TGCGCCAGCAGCTTGAAGGGTAACGAGCAGTACTTC.

This clonotype was seen more than once but under ten times. The V gene is TRBV18, the J gene TRBJ1-3; a possible D gene is TRBD1 (5 bases). The ends were cut back, 2 bases at V and 3 bases at J, with 11 bases in the middle. Germline lookup yields CDR1 KGHSH and CDR2 LQKENI. The CDR3 has 15 amino acids. For the CDR3, the DNA is TGTGCCAGCTCACCAAGGGGCCGAATTGGAAACACCATATATTTT. This gives the protein CASSPRGRIGNTIYF.

This clonotype was counted ten times or more. The rearrangement uses TRBV5-1 and TRBJ1-1; 9 bases align to TRBD1. From germline, CDR1 is SGHRS and CDR2 YFSETQ. The CDR3 contains 15 residues. Trimming at V came to 4 bases and at J to 4 bases, leaving 8 bases not matched to a gene. CDR3 DNA: TGCGCCAGCAGCACAGAGGGACAGGGAGGCACTGAAGCTTTCTTT. Its translation: CASSTEGQGGTEAFF.

The rearrangement joins TRBV29-1 to TRBJ1-2; no clear D. Germline V gives CDR1 SQVTM, CDR2 ANQGSEA. The V and J ends lost 8 bases and 10 bases respectively, with 8 bases between them. The CDR3 totals 8 residues. The CDR3 spells CSTEVYTF. The CDR3 DNA follows: TGCAGCACGGAGGTCTACACCTTC.

This clonotype was counted a few times. V usage is TRBV5-5 and J usage is TRBJ2-3, with D tentatively TRBD2 (6 bases). This CDR3 is 14 amino acids long. Germline V CDR1 and CDR2: SGHKS, YYEKEE (reference sequence). The V and J ends lost 0 bases and 5 bases respectively, with 10 bases between them. CDR3 nucleotide sequence: TGTGCCAGCAGCTTGGTGCGGGGAAGAGATACGCAGTATTTT. Its translation is CASSLVRGRDTQYF.

This clonotype appeared a few times. The chain combines TRBV7-2 with TRBJ1-5; tentative D call: TRBD1 (6 bases). The CDR3 extends over 16 amino acids. Germline CDR1 is SGHTA and CDR2 is FQGNSA. Between the trimmed V and J ends, which lost 5 bases and 4 bases, there was a span of 18 bases. The CDR3 sequence is CASSKRDTGGNQPQHF. CDR3 nucleotide sequence: TGTGCCAGCAGCAAACGGGACACCGGGGGGAATCAGCCCCAGCATTTT.

The chain uses TRBV28 and TRBJ2-7, with 11 bases lining up with TRBD1. V gave up 1 base and J gave up 6 bases; unmatched junction bases: 5. This CDR3 is built from 15 residues. Germline-derived CDR1 and CDR2 are MDHEN and SYDVKM. CDR3 sequence: CASSLLWTGGGEQYF. Here the CDR3 DNA reads TGTGCCAGCAGTTTATTGTGGACAGGGGGCGGCGAGCAGTACTTC.

This clonotype appeared a few times. V and J are TRBV9 and TRBJ2-2; D may be TRBD1 or TRBD2 (5 bases each). V lost 7 bases, J lost 0 bases, and 10 bases lay in between. The CDR3 covers 14 residues. CDR1 and CDR2 from the germline V gene are SGDLS and YYNGEE. CDR3 bases: TGTGCCAGCGGGGGACCTACGAACACCGGGGAGCTGTTTTTT. Amino acids: CASGGPTNTGELFF.

Concerning this clonotype: Its ends do not fully match the called genes, so a read error is possible. The gene calls are TRBV3-1 and TRBJ2-1; 7 nucleotides match TRBD1. CDR1 and CDR2 from the germline V gene are LGHDT and YNNKEL (reference sequence). The CDR3 has 14 residues. CDR3: CASSQGGGPWDEQF. The CDR3 DNA reads as TGTGCCAGCAGCCAAGGAGGGGGCCCTTGGGATGAGCAGTTC.

The rearrangement links TRBV5-1 to TRBJ2-5, with D possibly matching TRBD1 (5 bases). This CDR3 has 15 residues. CDR1 and CDR2 (germline): SGHRS, YFSETQ. V was clipped by 0 bases and J by 2 bases, with 11 bases between them. The CDR3 DNA is TGCGCCAGCAGCTTGGGACAGAGGTTGCAAGAGACCCAGTACTTC. Encoded protein: CASSLGQRLQETQYF. The full variable domain, with the rest looked up from reference TRBV5-1 and TRBJ2-5, is KAGVTQTPRYLIKTRGQQVTLSCSPISGHRSVSWYQQTPGQGLQFLFEYFSETQRNKGNFPGRFSGRQFSNSRSEMNVSTLELGDSALYLCASSLGQRLQETQYFGPGTRLLVL.

V usage is TRBV5-1 and J usage is TRBJ1-1, with TRBD1 as a possible D gene (6 bases). This CDR3 is built from 14 residues. CDR1 SGHRS and CDR2 YFSETQ come from the germline V gene. Trimming cost V 0 bases and J 6 bases, with 12 bases left between them. CDR3 region: CASSLGGTLPEAFF. As DNA, the CDR3 is TGCGCCAGCAGCTTGGGGGGGACACTCCCTGAAGCTTTCTTT. Supplemented by reference TRBV5-1 and TRBJ1-1, the full variable domain reads KAGVTQTPRYLIKTRGQQVTLSCSPISGHRSVSWYQQTPGQGLQFLFEYFSETQRNKGNFPGRFSGRQFSNSRSEMNVSTLELGDSALYLCASSLGGTLPEAFFGQGTRLTVV.

Here the CDR3 reads CSARRDSRDNEQFF. The CDR3 DNA reads TGCAGTGCTAGACGGGACTCGCGGGACAATGAGCAGTTCTTC. The chain recombines TRBV20-1 with TRBJ2-1; tentative D call: TRBD2 (6 bases). CDR3 length: 14 amino acids. The V end lost 2 bases, the J end lost 5 bases, and 13 bases lay between the germline ends. Per the germline V gene, CDR1 is DFQATT and CDR2 is SNEGSKA (reference sequence).

This chain links TRBV27 with TRBJ1-4; D uncertain. Trimming took off 3 bases at V and 3 bases at J, with 8 bases between the two ends. The CDR3 sequence is 14 residues long. CDR1 is MNHEY, CDR2 SMNVEV, per germline (reference sequence). The CDR3 coding sequence is TGTGCCAGCAGTTTCTTAGGGCCTAATGAAAAACTGTTTTTT. Its protein is CASSFLGPNEKLFF.

This clonotype was detected only a few times. The rearrangement links TRBV20-1 to TRBJ2-2, with a tentative D call TRBD1 (6 bases). The CDR3 contains 14 residues. Trimming shortened V by 6 bases and J by 4 bases, and 15 bases separated the two germline ends. In germline, CDR1 is DFQATT, CDR2 SNEGSKA (reference sequence). The CDR3 DNA sequence: TGCAGTGCGACCAGGGGCTCCTCCACCGGGGAGCTGTTTTTT. Protein sequence: CSATRGSSTGELFF.

This clonotype was seen only a few times. The J gene is TRBJ2-1, the V gene TRBV20-1; tentatively, D is TRBD1 or TRBD2 (5 bases each). From germline, CDR1 is DFQATT and CDR2 SNEGSKA (reference sequence). The germline V and J ends were trimmed by 1 base and 0 bases, with 10 bases remaining between them. The CDR3 contains 15 residues. The chain's CDR3 is CSARGRGVSYNEQFF. The CDR3 DNA is TGCAGTGCTAGAGGAAGGGGAGTCTCCTACAATGAGCAGTTCTTC.

Here the CDR3 reads CASSPWVTSTDTQYF. As DNA, the CDR3 is TGTGCCAGCAGCCCGTGGGTGACTAGCACAGATACGCAGTATTTT. J is TRBJ2-3 and V is TRBV7-9; the D is unclear. V lost 5 bases, J lost 0 bases, and 12 bases lay in between. The CDR3 loop spans 15 amino acids. Germline CDR1 reads SEHNR; CDR2 reads FQNEAQ (reference sequence).

The chain employs TRBV4-1 and TRBJ2-5, with TRBD2 identical over 7 bases. The germline V gene has CDR1 MGHRA and CDR2 YSYEKL. The J segment lost 6 bases and the V segment lost 0 bases, leaving 7 bases of the junction unmatched. CDR3 length equals 15 residues. The CDR3 DNA reads as TGCGCCAGCAGCCAAGATTCGCGGGAGAGGCAGACCCAGTACTTC. It codes for CASSQDSRERQTQYF.

This clonotype was counted between two and nine times. The chain joins TRBV19 to TRBJ1-5, with unresolved D. The CDR3 extends over 17 amino acids. CDR1 and CDR2 (germline): LNHDA, SQIVND (reference sequence). Trimming removed 4 bases at V and 7 bases at J, with 23 bases between. CDR3 in amino acids: CASSRLPWQSREQPQHF. CDR3 bases: TGTGCCAGTAGTAGGTTGCCGTGGCAGTCGAGGGAGCAGCCCCAGCATTTT.

Comment on this clonotype: A much larger clone lies one base from this, so it may be a read error. The rearrangement links TRBV5-1 to TRBJ1-6; D unresolved. The CDR3 totals 17 residues. CDR1 is SGHRS and CDR2 is YFSETQ in the germline V gene. CDR3 nucleotide sequence: TGCGCCAGCAGCTTGGGACCGTTGAGCTCCTATAATACACCCCTCCACTTT. This sequence encodes CASSLGPLSSYNTPLHF.

The rearrangement links TRBV25-1 to TRBJ2-1; 7 bases align to TRBD1. The CDR3 covers 15 residues. V was pared by 6 bases and J by 7 bases, with 12 bases of the junction left unmatched. Germline V lookup: CDR1 MGHDK, CDR2 SYGVNS. CDR3 bases: TGTGCCAGCAGCTCTACAGGGGAAATTAGGAATGAGCAGTTCTTC. Its protein product is CASSSTGEIRNEQFF.

The V call is TRBV5-6, the J call TRBJ1-2; D uncertain. Trimming pared 2 bases from V and 10 bases from J, leaving 9 bases between. CDR3 length: 11 residues. Per germline, CDR1 SGHDT and CDR2 YYEEEE. CDR3 sequence (DNA): TGTGCCAGCAGCTTAATGGGTGACTACACCTTC. It specifies CASSLMGDYTF.

The chain couples TRBV20-1 to TRBJ1-2, with unresolved D. The CDR3 totals 15 residues. The germline V gene has CDR1 DFQATT and CDR2 SNEGSKA (reference sequence). Trimming cost V 2 bases and J 5 bases, with 18 bases left between them. The CDR3 sequence is CSARPAGAQTYGYTF. CDR3 nucleotides: TGCAGTGCTAGACCTGCGGGCGCCCAGACGTATGGCTACACCTTC.

This clonotype was seen a few times. The chain joins TRBV6-5 to TRBJ1-1; the match to TRBD1 covers 9 bases. Germline values: CDR1 MNHEY, CDR2 SVGAGI. The junction had 5 bases not matched to a gene; V was cut back by 4 bases and J by 5 bases. The CDR3 runs 14 residues. The CDR3, as DNA: TGTGCCAGCAGTTCGCTGGACAGGGGAACTGAAGCTTTCTTT. Amino acids: CASSSLDRGTEAFF.

This chain links TRBV3-1 with TRBJ2-5, with D hard to call. Trimming removed 3 bases from V and 0 bases from J, with 2 bases in between. This CDR3 contains 12 residues. Germline V lookup: CDR1 LGHDT, CDR2 YNNKEL (reference sequence). DNA of the CDR3: TGTGCCAGCAGCCACAACCAAGAGACCCAGTACTTC. Translating gives CASSHNQETQYF.

V and J are TRBV5-1 and TRBJ2-2; 7 nucleotides agree with TRBD2. V trimming: 3 bases; J trimming: 0 bases; junction bases outside the gene matches: 8. Germline CDR1 SGHRS, CDR2 YFSETQ. This CDR3 spans 17 amino acids. The CDR3 region has the DNA TGCGCCAGCAGCTCGAATGAAGGACTAGCGAACACCGGGGAGCTGTTTTTT. It codes for CASSSNEGLANTGELFF.

The V gene is TRBV27, the J gene TRBJ1-2; 11 nucleotides match TRBD1. The CDR3 runs 14 residues. J gave up 8 bases and V 5 bases, and 7 bases lay outside the gene matches. The germline gives CDR1 MNHEY, CDR2 SMNVEV (reference sequence). Here the CDR3 reads CASSRTGGQNGYTF. DNA for the CDR3: TGTGCCAGCAGTAGGACAGGGGGCCAGAACGGCTACACCTTC.

This chain joins TRBV28 and TRBJ2-2, with a possible D match to TRBD2 (7 bases). The CDR3 loop spans 14 amino acids. The V end lost 7 bases, the J end lost 4 bases, and 13 bases lay between the germline ends. Germline CDR1 is MDHEN and CDR2 is SYDVKM. Here the CDR3 reads CASTRGGTTGELFF. DNA of the CDR3: TGTGCCAGCACGAGGGGGGGGACCACCGGGGAGCTGTTTTTT.

In its sample, this clonotype was seen once. V gene TRBV7-2 combines with J gene TRBJ2-2, with D tentatively TRBD1 (5 bases). Per the germline V gene, CDR1 is SGHTA and CDR2 is FQGNSA. The CDR3 is 15 amino acids. V lost 2 bases and J 6 bases, leaving 13 bases between the germline ends. CDR3 amino acids: CASSLQGFKAGELFF. The CDR3 coding sequence is TGTGCCAGCAGCTTACAGGGATTCAAGGCCGGGGAGCTGTTTTTT.

This chain connects TRBV7-2 to TRBJ2-3; the match to TRBD2 covers 7 bases. Trimming at V came to 8 bases and at J to 5 bases, leaving 10 bases not matched to a gene. CDR3 length: 14 amino acids. Germline V gene data show CDR1 as SGHTA and CDR2 as FQGNSA. Written as DNA, the CDR3 is TGTGCCAGCGGAACCTGGGAGGGCGGAGATACGCAGTATTTT. It codes for CASGTWEGGDTQYF.

The chain links TRBV27 to TRBJ2-2; no firm D call. Germline V gene lookup returns CDR1 MNHEY and CDR2 SMNVEV (reference sequence). The CDR3 loop spans 12 amino acids. V lost 2 bases, J lost 7 bases, and 5 bases lay in between. Written as DNA, the CDR3 is TGTGCCAGCAGTTTAACTAACGGGGAGCTGTTTTTT. As protein: CASSLTNGELFF.